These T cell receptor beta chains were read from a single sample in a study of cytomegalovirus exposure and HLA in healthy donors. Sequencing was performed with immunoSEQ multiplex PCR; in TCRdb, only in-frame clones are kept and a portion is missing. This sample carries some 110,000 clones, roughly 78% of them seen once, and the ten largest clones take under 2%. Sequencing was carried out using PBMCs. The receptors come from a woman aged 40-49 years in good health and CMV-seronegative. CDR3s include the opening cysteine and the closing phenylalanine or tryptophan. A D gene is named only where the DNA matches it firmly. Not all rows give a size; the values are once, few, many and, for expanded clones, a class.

CARSEVRVYTF	TGTGCCAGATCAGAGGTTCGGGTATACACCTTC	TRBJ1-2	-	TRBV6-4	-
CASSPPGLQNTGELFF	TGTGCCAGCAGCCCCCCGGGACTCCAGAACACCGGGGAGCTGTTTTTT	TRBJ2-2	-	TRBV7-2	once
CASSATGVEYEQYF	TGTGCCAGCAGCGCAACAGGGGTAGAGTACGAGCAGTACTTC	TRBJ2-7	TRBD1	TRBV9	-
CASSLIVPPGIRGNTIYF	TGTGCCAGCAGTTTAATTGTCCCCCCAGGCATCCGGGGAAACACCATATATTTT	TRBJ1-3	-	TRBV28	-
CASSGQGGSVRETQYF	TGTGCCAGCAGTGGGCAGGGGGGAAGCGTGAGGGAGACCCAGTACTTC	TRBJ2-5	-	TRBV2	-
CASRRNEQYF	TGTGCCAGCCGGAGGAACGAGCAGTACTTC	TRBJ2-7	-	TRBV27	-
CSVGGSLAAFF	TGCAGCGTTGGGGGCTCCCTGGCGGCTTTCTTT	TRBJ1-1	-	TRBV29-1	few
CASSGQGVWYEQYF	TGTGCCAGCAGCGGACAGGGGGTATGGTACGAGCAGTACTTC	TRBJ2-7	TRBD1	TRBV9	-
CANSGIIPGQGNEKLFF	TGTGCCAACAGTGGAATCATTCCGGGACAGGGTAATGAAAAACTGTTTTTT	TRBJ1-4	TRBD1	TRBV25-1	-
CASSQGPGSIYNEQFF	TGCGCCAGCAGCCAAGGGCCGGGATCCATCTACAATGAGCAGTTCTTC	TRBJ2-1	-	TRBV4-1	-
CASSLPLQVGREPEKLFF	TGTGCCAGCAGTTTACCCCTCCAGGTGGGGCGGGAGCCGGAAAAACTGTTTTTT	TRBJ1-4	-	TRBV28	-
CASSLFSGRDNEQFF	TGTGCCAGCAGTTTATTCAGCGGGAGGGATAATGAGCAGTTCTTC	TRBJ2-1	TRBD2	TRBV27	-
CASSRGSSVNEQFF	TGTGCTAGTTCGAGAGGCAGTTCGGTCAATGAGCAGTTCTTC	TRBJ2-1	-	TRBV12-5	once
CASSLGLAGNNEQFF	TGCGCCAGCAGCCTTGGACTAGCGGGCAACAATGAGCAGTTCTTC	TRBJ2-1	TRBD2	TRBV4-3	-
CASSQRTGTFYEQYF	TGCGCCAGCAGCCAACGGACAGGGACCTTCTACGAGCAGTACTTC	TRBJ2-7	TRBD1	TRBV4-3	-
CAGGQGAVNEQFF	TGTGCCGGGGGTCAGGGGGCGGTTAATGAGCAGTTCTTC	TRBJ2-1	TRBD1	TRBV6-6	once
CASSLGQAVYGYTF	TGTGCCAGCAGCTTGGGGCAGGCGGTCTATGGCTACACCTTC	TRBJ1-2	-	TRBV11-2	-
CASSRRGAGGFQDTQYF	TGTGCCAGCAGCCGCCGGGGAGCGGGAGGGTTTCAAGATACGCAGTATTTT	TRBJ2-3	TRBD2	TRBV5-4	-
CASSQGRAEGGEQFF	TGTGCCAGCAGCCAAGGTAGGGCGGAGGGAGGGGAGCAGTTCTTC	TRBJ2-1	TRBD2	TRBV4-2	few
CASSLGGQAIATNEKLFF	TGTGCCAGCAGCTTGGGGGGACAGGCCATTGCAACTAATGAAAAACTGTTTTTT	TRBJ1-4	TRBD1	TRBV5-6	-
CASSSRTSGRDPPKETQYF	TGTGCCAGCAGCTCCCGGACTAGCGGGAGGGACCCTCCCAAAGAGACCCAGTACTTC	TRBJ2-5	TRBD2	TRBV9	-
CASSLWGPPEPPAQYF	TGTGCCAGCAGCTTATGGGGGCCCCCGGAGCCCCCGGCGCAGTACTTC	TRBJ2-7	-	TRBV7-6	-
CASSLFSSGANVLTF	TGTGCCAGCAGCTTATTCAGCTCTGGGGCCAACGTCCTGACTTTC	TRBJ2-6	-	TRBV7-2	-
CASSYGTGLAGREQYF	TGTGCCAGCAGTTATGGGACTGGACTAGCGGGAAGGGAGCAGTACTTC	TRBJ2-7	TRBD2	TRBV28	once
CASSYAGIGELFF	TGTGCCAGCAGTTACGCAGGGATCGGGGAGCTGTTTTTT	TRBJ2-2	-	TRBV27	-
CASSQGGGGSGTYEQYF	TGCGCCAGCAGCCAGGGGGGGGGAGGTAGCGGGACCTACGAGCAGTACTTC	TRBJ2-7	TRBD2	TRBV4-3	-
CASSLGNSDYNEQFF	TGCGCCAGCAGCTTGGGAAATAGCGACTACAATGAGCAGTTCTTC	TRBJ2-1	-	TRBV5-1	few
CASSRTGDSYEQYF	TGTGCCAGCAGCCGTACAGGGGACTCCTACGAGCAGTACTTC	TRBJ2-7	TRBD1	TRBV9	-
CASRPLQGARTF	TGCGCCAGCAGGCCGCTTCAGGGGGCGCGGACCTTC	TRBJ1-2	TRBD1	TRBV4-1	-
CASSSPYEQYF	TGTGCCAGCAGTTCTCCCTACGAGCAGTACTTC	TRBJ2-7	-	TRBV6-5	-
CASSTYGGGYTF	TGTGCCAGCAGCACTTACGGGGGAGGCTACACCTTC	TRBJ1-2	-	TRBV7-6	-
CASSSNPGGGPAEAFF	TGTGCCAGCAGTTCGAACCCTGGGGGGGGGCCCGCTGAAGCTTTCTTT	TRBJ1-1	-	TRBV6-5	-
CASSFDSPRWYGYTF	TGTGCCAGCAGTTTTGACAGTCCGAGGTGGTATGGCTACACCTTC	TRBJ1-2	-	TRBV28	-
CASSGGQGITYEQYF	TGTGCCAGCAGCGGTGGACAGGGGATAACCTACGAGCAGTACTTC	TRBJ2-7	TRBD1	TRBV5-4	-
CASSLRVPETQYF	TGTGCCAGCAGTTTGAGGGTTCCAGAGACCCAGTACTTC	TRBJ2-5	-	TRBV28	-
CASSQERASYNEQFF	TGCGCCAGCAGCCAAGAGAGGGCCTCCTACAATGAGCAGTTCTTC	TRBJ2-1	-	TRBV4-3	-
CASSSGRGMSGYTF	TGTGCCAGCAGCTCCGGACGGGGGATGAGTGGCTACACCTTC	TRBJ1-2	-	TRBV7-2	few
CASRPLGQAPYEQYF	TGTGCCAGCAGACCACTCGGACAGGCCCCCTACGAGCAGTACTTC	TRBJ2-7	TRBD1	TRBV11-2	-
CASSLATGSPKDEQYF	TGTGCCAGCAGCTTAGCAACGGGAAGCCCAAAGGACGAGCAGTACTTC	TRBJ2-7	-	TRBV7-9	-
CAIRGDSPDQPQHF	TGTGCCATCAGGGGGGACAGCCCCGATCAGCCCCAGCATTTT	TRBJ1-5	TRBD1	TRBV10-3	-
CASSHPTRGYEQYF	TGTGCCAGCAGCCACCCGACTCGGGGCTACGAGCAGTACTTC	TRBJ2-7	-	TRBV6-6	-
CASSLRLNTEAFF	TGTGCCAGCAGTTTACGACTTAACACTGAAGCTTTCTTT	TRBJ1-1	-	TRBV27	-
CASRFRERQETQYF	TGTGCCAGCAGGTTCCGGGAGCGCCAAGAGACCCAGTACTTC	TRBJ2-5	-	TRBV7-9	-
CSATGNYGYTF	TGCAGCGCCACAGGGAATTATGGCTACACCTTC	TRBJ1-2	-	TRBV29-1	-
CASSINRDTEAFF	TGTGCCAGCAGCATCAACAGGGACACTGAAGCTTTCTTT	TRBJ1-1	-	TRBV7-9	-
CASSLASDWRTYEQYF	TGTGCCAGCAGCTTAGCCTCTGACTGGAGAACCTACGAGCAGTACTTC	TRBJ2-7	-	TRBV7-9	-
CASSAPQGPIGGSGLNEQFF	TGTGCCAGCAGCGCCCCACAGGGGCCAATAGGAGGGAGTGGATTGAATGAGCAGTTCTTC	TRBJ2-1	-	TRBV9	-
CASSLAHQPQHF	TGTGCCAGCAGTTTGGCTCATCAGCCCCAGCATTTT	TRBJ1-5	-	TRBV28	-
CASSQTRLGLENIQYF	TGTGCCAGCAGCCAGACGCGGTTGGGTCTGGAAAACATTCAGTACTTC	TRBJ2-4	-	TRBV7-9	-
CASSREGGSEAFF	TGTGCCAGCTCAAGGGAGGGGGGTTCTGAAGCTTTCTTT	TRBJ1-1	-	TRBV18	once
CASSRDRHYEQYF	TGTGCCAGCTCCCGGGACAGACACTACGAGCAGTACTTC	TRBJ2-7	TRBD1	TRBV2	-
CASSPFHLTGNTIYF	TGTGCCAGCTCACCATTTCACTTGACTGGAAACACCATATATTTT	TRBJ1-3	-	TRBV18	once
CASSLTGTSAYEQYF	TGTGCCAGCAGCCTCACTGGGACTAGCGCCTACGAGCAGTACTTC	TRBJ2-7	TRBD2	TRBV7-2	-
CASKGQLNTEAFF	TGCGCCAGCAAAGGACAGTTGAACACTGAAGCTTTCTTT	TRBJ1-1	-	TRBV4-3	-
CASSPGQAAGANVLTF	TGTGCCAGCTCACCAGGACAGGCCGCTGGGGCCAACGTCCTGACTTTC	TRBJ2-6	TRBD1	TRBV18	-